These T cell receptor beta chains were read from a single sample in a study of blood T cell repertoires in COVID-19. Some clones are missing from TCRdb's copy, which holds only in-frame ones; the method was immunoSEQ multiplex PCR. The sample contains over 600,000 clones, about nine tenths of which appear only once. Sequencing was performed on peripheral blood. Receptors were obtained from a woman between 18 and 29 years old with acute or convalescent COVID-19. Each CDR3 is given with its conserved first and last residue. The order of the fields is clone size, V gene, CDR3 protein. Clone size, where shown, is once, few, many, or a class for clones that have expanded.

size: .; V: TRBV14; CDR3: CASSPGGWSFQPNTEAFF
size: .; V: TRBV3-1/TRBV3-2; CDR3: CASSQWGGSNQPQHF
size: .; V: TRBV5-1; CDR3: CASRLGGFNEKLFF
size: once; V: TRBV5-1; CDR3: CASSLGRVGYEQYF
size: .; V: TRBV7-9; CDR3: CASSLRLHRMGDTQYF
size: .; V: TRBV5-1; CDR3: CASSLGDRGLAGYTF
size: .; V: TRBV30; CDR3: CAWRIRGNNEQFF
size: .; V: TRBV5-1; CDR3: CASSQSGEAFF
size: .; V: TRBV7-6; CDR3: CASSLDDSLDTEAFF
size: .; V: TRBV27; CDR3: CASSSGHTNTEAFF
size: .; V: TRBV9; CDR3: CASSVALGQNYGYTF
size: few; V: TRBV20-1; CDR3: CSASRPGGGETQYF
size: .; V: TRBV5-5; CDR3: CASRGGNPNTEAFF
size: few; V: TRBV9; CDR3: CASSVDKGKETEGYTF
size: .; V: TRBV27; CDR3: CASRTLRGVGNIQYF
size: .; V: TRBV5-6; CDR3: CASSLVGGKSLHF
size: .; V: TRBV24-1; CDR3: CATSDTRQGPNTEAFF
size: .; V: TRBV5-4; CDR3: CASSLAGGFEKLFF
size: .; V: TRBV5-4; CDR3: CASSTGTGIGMKLAFF
size: .; V: TRBV19; CDR3: CASSSGKGDIRYNSPLHF
size: .; V: TRBV24-1; CDR3: CATSTKRGSYNEQFF
size: .; V: TRBV28; CDR3: CASSTDGTSGGHTDTQYF
size: .; V: TRBV4-1; CDR3: CASSPGPRRTYEQYF
size: .; V: TRBV11-2; CDR3: CASSWTGGGEQFF
size: .; V: TRBV6-5; CDR3: CASSYPPAFF
size: .; V: TRBV6-6; CDR3: CASSSFLTGGWYGYTF
size: few; V: TRBV9; CDR3: CASSAGTTNEKLFF
size: .; V: TRBV7-8; CDR3: CASSYDRGDQYF
size: .; V: TRBV5-5; CDR3: CASSLGQGYTDTQYF
size: .; V: TRBV6-5; CDR3: CATRTANTEAFF
size: once; V: TRBV2; CDR3: CASSKFRGASYNEQFF
size: .; V: TRBV5-1; CDR3: CASSRTPTVDEQYF
size: .; V: TRBV19; CDR3: CASSIGIGQGYTEAFF
size: .; V: TRBV12-5; CDR3: CASGLGQVATNEKLFF
size: .; V: TRBV7-9; CDR3: CASSLLTGNRYIEAFF
size: .; V: TRBV5-1; CDR3: CASSSTGAINEKLFF
size: .; V: TRBV3-1/TRBV3-2; CDR3: CASSLAGTGDYEQYF
size: .; V: TRBV27; CDR3: CASSISGTRADNEQFF
size: .; V: TRBV9; CDR3: CASSPLPGTEAFF
size: .; V: TRBV30; CDR3: CARWEGNTDTQYF
size: .; V: TRBV6-1; CDR3: CASSEAEGQGAIAQYF
size: .; V: TRBV7-2; CDR3: CASSFRFGTGYF
size: .; V: TRBV5-5; CDR3: CASSRGLTYEQYF
size: .; V: TRBV11-2; CDR3: CASSLGPGSDYGYTF
size: .; V: TRBV6-1; CDR3: CASSELGRHPTYF
size: .; V: TRBV3-1/TRBV3-2; CDR3: CASSQDPGNNSPLHF
size: .; V: TRBV30; CDR3: CAWSVGGYEQYF
size: .; V: TRBV7-9; CDR3: CASSPSEAHGAEAFF